The source of this T cell receptor (beta chain) is a study of blood T cell repertoires in COVID-19. The overall study: Sources were T cells, B-cell-depleted T cells, or PBMCs; the material itself was cDNA or gDNA.

V lost 3 bases to trimming and J lost 4 bases, with 13 bases between them. Looked up from germline, CDR1 is GTSNPN and CDR2 is SVGIG (reference sequence). This CDR3 comprises 14 residues. Ages ranged from roughly 18 to 95 years, with residence in under 25 US areas. This clone came up once. In the authors' methods: Reference gene primer amplification yielded estimated nucleated cell counts. Profiled with immunoSEQ multiplex PCR; TCRdb holds only in-frame clones, not every one. The V and J calls and the clone size are those of that table, but D and trimming were determined from the DNA. Here the sample spans about 200,000 clones, 70% to 85% being singletons.

The source is a woman aged 55-69 years with acute COVID-19. The sample comprised PBMCs or T cells enriched from blood (not recorded which). The J gene is TRBJ1-5, the V gene TRBV30; D possibly corresponds to TRBD1 (6 bases). In DNA form, the CDR3 reads TGTGCCTGGAGCCGGGGAGGGGGGAATCAGCCCCAGCATTTT. The encoded protein is CAWSRGGGNQPQHF.